The subject of this entry is one T cell receptor (beta chain). Its antigen is as yet unknown. It was with a sample-barcoded 5' primer and a J-beta primer mix that a second PCR of about 7 to 12 cycles was run. Each cDNA molecule was tagged by a template-switch adaptor that had 12 random nucleotides. CDR3-containing paired-end reads numbering at least 2.5 million came from each sample. In TCRdb, the 5' RACE reads were re-called with MiXCR into one record per CDR3 protein. The sample has about 640,000 distinct CDR3 sequences; under 65% are singletons. CDR3 length: 13 residues. With 9 bases removed from V and 7 bases from J, the gap between germline ends came to 19 bases. CDR1 and CDR2 from the germline V gene are SGHVS and FQNEAQ. This record comes from a study of blood T cells in healthy people across ages. Findings of the study overall: It was held that diversity estimates obtained from one million T cells represented underestimates. Per million T cells, TCR beta diversity dropped roughly linearly as age increased.

Sequencing input: blood. The J gene is TRBJ2-7, the V gene TRBV7-8; D remains ambiguous. The TCR comes from a man between 60 and 75 years old in good health. DNA of the CDR3: TGTGCCAGTCTTCAGCCGGGCAGCAATGAGCAGTACTTC. It codes for CASLQPGSNEQYF.